A selection of T cell receptor beta chains follows, all from one sample in a study of blood T cells in healthy people across ages. MiXCR was run by TCRdb on the 5' RACE reads, yielding one entry per CDR3 protein. The data show 1.5 million to 2 million distinct CDR3 sequences, roughly 49% seen once. Sample: blood. Every receptor here comes from a woman aged 40 to 50 in good health. Both conserved end residues are part of each CDR3. Clone size appears in some rows only: once, few, many, or a class for an expanded clone.

J gene,clone size,V gene,CDR3 protein
TRBJ1-4,.,TRBV4-2,CASSPSRTNEKLFF
TRBJ1-2,.,TRBV25-1,CASTGGAYGYTF
TRBJ1-1,.,TRBV15,CATSRDPMNTEAFF
TRBJ1-2,.,TRBV6-1,CASSEAGTGYGYTF
TRBJ1-6,.,TRBV20-1,CSASYRVDYNSPLHF
TRBJ2-5,few,TRBV29-1,CSVDSMAVQETQYF
TRBJ2-5,few,TRBV7-2,CASSLKGFHQETQYF
TRBJ2-6,.,TRBV4-2,CACSQASLIGGTAQGANVLTF
TRBJ2-7,.,TRBV28,CATRDGYEQYF
TRBJ1-2,.,TRBV4-3,CAGRANGTEVNYGYTF
TRBJ2-6,.,TRBV20-1,CSARPQGSGANVPTF
TRBJ2-5,.,TRBV6-5,CASSATSGPTKTQYF
TRBJ1-2,.,TRBV7-2,CASSPERVLGGYTF
TRBJ2-3,once,TRBV7-2,CVSSGTGRNTDTQYF
TRBJ2-7,.,TRBV9,CASSVGGQGTDEQYF
TRBJ2-5,.,TRBV4-3,CASSQRTGRTQYF
TRBJ1-2,.,TRBV4-3,CASSQETGAANYGYTF
TRBJ1-6,.,TRBV20-1,CSAHGVRTGGSPLHF
TRBJ2-5,.,TRBV7-2,CASSFSGYLETQYF
TRBJ1-5,.,TRBV20-1,CSARGDLEGNQPQHF
.,.,TRBV7-2,CASSSEWAGAYNEQYF
TRBJ1-2,.,TRBV12-3/TRBV12-4,CASSSWGQGNYGYTF
TRBJ1-2,many,TRBV9,CASSVGGANYGYTF
TRBJ2-1,.,TRBV4-1,CASSQARDTIYNEQFF
TRBJ2-4,.,TRBV12-3/TRBV12-4,CASRSRVAKNIQYF
TRBJ2-1,.,TRBV6-6,CASSDGTVNNEQFF
TRBJ2-5,.,TRBV2,CASSTTDPGQGAWEQYF
TRBJ1-2,.,TRBV7-9,CASSAAGSNYGYTF
TRBJ1-2,.,TRBV12-3/TRBV12-4,CASIEGYGYGYTF
TRBJ1-5,.,TRBV20-1,CSHPGTGVGQPQHF
TRBJ1-2,few,TRBV7-8,CASSQEGVGSGYTF